This TCR beta chain was identified in a study of blood T cell repertoires in COVID-19. The germline V and J ends were trimmed by 5 bases and 6 bases, with 14 bases remaining between them. The V gene's germline CDR1 is SGHDT and CDR2 YYEEEE. The CDR3 length is 14 residues. Symptom resolution, clearance, or two negative PCRs marked donors in Cohort 3 as recovered. Here immunoSEQ multiplex PCR was the method, and the copy in TCRdb shows in-frame clones only, minus some. Here the sample spans under 300,000 clones, roughly 85% being singletons. The chain combines TRBV5-6 with TRBJ2-2; D unclear. Specimen: PBMCs or T cells enriched from blood (not recorded which). The clonotype originates from a woman aged 45-59 years who had recovered from COVID-19. The CDR3 DNA follows: TGTGCCAGCAGTATAGTCGAGGAAGCCGGGGAGCTGTTTTTT. It encodes CASSIVEEAGELFF.